This paragraph covers one T cell receptor beta chain sequence. Antigen unknown. This record belongs to a study of OX40 agonist ivuxolimab in advanced cancers. Study context: Of mixed ages from about 20 to 90 and averaging about 56 years, the group was more than 65% male. Three patients responded partially, comprising one with hepatocellular carcinoma and two with cutaneous melanoma.

V was shortened by 4 bases and J by 5 bases, with 11 bases between the two germline ends. The CDR3 is made up of 12 amino acids. The germline V gene encodes CDR1 SQVTM and CDR2 ANQGSEA. Study-wide points: The authors did not determine the antigen specificity of the expanded peripheral T cells. CD8+ T cells (on average) carried more expanded clones than CD4+ T cells.

The protocol was immunoSEQ multiplex PCR, while the TCRdb copy is restricted to in-frame clones and leaves out a portion. This repertoire shows around 80,000 clones, about nine tenths found once; its top ten account for approximately 0.2%. This sequence joins TRBV29-1 and TRBJ2-5, with D possibly being TRBD1 (6 bases). Sequencing used CD4+ or CD8+ T cells sorted from blood, obtained in a trial of the OX40 agonist ivuxolimab. The sequence was collected from an adult with an advanced solid tumor such as melanoma, head and neck, liver or kidney cancer. CDR3 bases: TGCAGCGTTGGCCAGGGGCTGGAGACCCAGTACTTC. It yields the protein CSVGQGLETQYF.